These 23 T cell receptor beta chains were all obtained from the same sample, sequenced in a study of blood T cell repertoires in COVID-19. Profiled with immunoSEQ multiplex PCR; TCRdb holds only in-frame clones, not every one. The profile shows roughly 220,000 clones, 81% of them singletons. The sequenced sample was peripheral blood. All receptors derive from a woman older than 75 with COVID-19, enrolled during active disease.

This clone was seen more than once but under ten times. The chain recombines TRBV30 with TRBJ2-1; 9 bases line up with TRBD2. Germline-derived CDR1 and CDR2 are GTSNPN and SVGIG (reference sequence). CDR3 length: 15 amino acids. The ends lost 2 bases at V and 4 bases at J; junction bases unmatched: 6. The chain's CDR3 is CAWSKAGGPYNEQFF. As DNA, the CDR3 is TGTGCCTGGAGTAAAGCGGGGGGTCCTTACAATGAGCAGTTCTTC.

The genes are TRBV5-8 and TRBJ1-4; no clear D gene. Deletions cut 0 bases from V and 8 bases from J, with 14 bases between. Germline-derived CDR1 and CDR2 are SGHTS and YDEGEE. CDR3 length equals 15 residues. DNA of the CDR3: TGTGCCAGCAGCTTGGTAGCGCCGGCCGGCGAAAAACTGTTTTTT. This codes for CASSLVAPAGEKLFF.

J is TRBJ2-7 and V is TRBV2; 8 bases line up with TRBD2. Germline-derived CDR1 and CDR2 are SNHLY and FYNNEI. V lost 5 bases and J lost 2; bases outside the gene matches: 5. This CDR3 is 14 amino acids long. CDR3 in DNA: TGTGCCAGCAGTTCGCGGGGGGCCACCTACGAGCAGTACTTC. Protein sequence: CASSSRGATYEQYF.

The table lists this clone with a count of one. The rearrangement uses TRBV11-2 and TRBJ1-5; TRBD1 agrees at 10 bases. The CDR3 is made up of 15 amino acids. Unmatched junction bases numbered 4, after V lost 1 base and J lost 7 bases. Germline assignment: CDR1 SGHAT and CDR2 FQNNGV. Here the CDR3 DNA reads TGTGCCAGCAGCTTAGGACAGGGGGCGGGACAGCCCCAGCATTTT. Its translation is CASSLGQGAGQPQHF.

The chain uses TRBV7-2 and TRBJ2-2, with TRBD1 as a possible D gene (6 bases). The V gene lost 6 bases and the J gene lost 4 bases, with 18 bases spanning the gap. This CDR3 is built from 16 residues. Germline CDR1 reads SGHTA; CDR2 reads FQGNSA. The CDR3 loop is CASSSSGVGSTGELFF. The CDR3 DNA reads as TGTGCCAGCAGTAGTTCAGGGGTTGGTAGCACCGGGGAGCTGTTTTTT. The full variable domain, in which reference TRBV7-2 and TRBJ2-2 provide the parts outside the CDR3, is GAGVSQSPSNKVTEKGKDVELRCDPISGHTALYWYRQSLGQGLEFLIYFQGNSAPDKSGLPSDRFSAERTGGSVSTLTIQRTQQEDSAVYLCASSSSGVGSTGELFFGEGSRLTVL.

The chain is built from TRBV29-1 and TRBJ1-1; tentatively, D is TRBD1 (5 bases). CDR1 and CDR2 (germline): SQVTM, ANQGSEA. The V and J ends lost 7 bases and 2 bases respectively, with 20 bases between them. This CDR3 contains 15 residues. CDR3: CSGGDSGGGNTEAFF. In DNA form, the CDR3 reads TGCAGCGGGGGGGACTCGGGGGGAGGAAACACTGAAGCTTTCTTT.

This chain connects TRBV7-2 to TRBJ2-3; 8 positions match TRBD1. In germline, CDR1 is SGHTA, CDR2 FQGNSA. The trim removed 1 base at V and 8 bases at J, leaving 2 bases unmatched. The CDR3 loop spans 13 amino acids. CDR3 nucleotide sequence: TGTGCCAGCAGCTTAGAGGGACAGGTTACGCAGTATTTT. Its protein is CASSLEGQVTQYF.

This clone turned up a few times. The V gene is TRBV6-6, the J gene TRBJ1-2; no firm D call. CDR1 and CDR2 (germline): MNHNY, SVGAGI (reference sequence). V shed 6 bases and J shed 4 bases, with 12 bases lying between them. The CDR3 is 13 amino acids. DNA for the CDR3: TGTGCCAGCAGCCCACACGCCCTCTATGGCTACACCTTC. Its translation: CASSPHALYGYTF.

The V call is TRBV29-1, the J call TRBJ2-3, with a tentative D call TRBD1 (5 bases). This CDR3 has 15 residues. The V gene's germline CDR1 is SQVTM and CDR2 ANQGSEA. V was pared by 8 bases and J by 0 bases, with 18 bases between. This CDR3 is CSTTYGAHSTDTQYF. The CDR3 DNA is TGCAGCACCACCTATGGGGCCCATAGCACAGATACGCAGTATTTT.

This clone was observed once. The chain links TRBV7-6 to TRBJ2-2; 7 bases match TRBD2. V dropped 1 base and J dropped 4; count of bases not matched to a gene: 6. The germline CDR1 and CDR2 sequences are SGHVS and FNYEAQ. The CDR3 is 16 amino acids. For the CDR3, the DNA is TGTGCCAGCAGCTTAGGCCCTAGCGGCACCACCGGGGAGCTGTTTTTT. It is translated as CASSLGPSGTTGELFF.

This clone was counted only a few times. The gene calls are TRBV7-9 and TRBJ2-2; a possible D gene is TRBD1 (6 bases). The ends were cut back, 5 bases at V and 2 bases at J, with 15 bases in the middle. Germline V gene lookup returns CDR1 SEHNR and CDR2 FQNEAQ (reference sequence). This CDR3 spans 16 amino acids. CDR3: CASSLGPGANTGELFF. In DNA, the CDR3 is TGTGCCAGCAGCCTAGGGCCAGGGGCCAACACCGGGGAGCTGTTTTTT.

The chain's CDR3 is CASSPGQGFTGELFF. The DNA for the CDR3 is TGCGCCAGCAGCCCGGGACAGGGGTTCACCGGGGAGCTGTTTTTT. This sequence joins TRBV5-1 and TRBJ2-2, with 10 bases lining up with TRBD1. The CDR3 contains 15 residues. Per germline, CDR1 SGHRS and CDR2 YFSETQ. The trim removed 4 bases at V and 4 bases at J, leaving 4 bases unmatched.

This clone came up a few times. The chain joins TRBV15 to TRBJ1-2, with TRBD1 as a possible D gene (5 bases). V was pared by 1 base and J by 8 bases, with 11 bases between. This CDR3 comprises 13 residues. The germline V gene encodes CDR1 LNHNV and CDR2 YYDKDF (reference sequence). CDR3 in amino acids: CATSRVGGAGYTF. The CDR3 DNA reads TGTGCCACCAGCAGAGTCGGAGGGGCCGGCTACACCTTC.

J is TRBJ2-7 and V is TRBV4-1; D call uncertain. Germline V CDR1 and CDR2: MGHRA, YSYEKL. This CDR3 has 14 amino acids. V lost 1 base, J lost 3 bases, and 10 bases lay in between. This CDR3 reads CASSQVTPGYEQYF. The CDR3 coding sequence is TGCGCCAGCAGCCAAGTGACGCCGGGCTACGAGCAGTACTTC.

The chain has TRBV7-2 and TRBJ2-5, with a weak D call TRBD1 (7 bases). The CDR3 is made up of 15 amino acids. Trimming cost V 1 base and J 6 bases, with 15 bases left between them. Germline V gene sequence: CDR1 SGHTA, CDR2 FQGNSA. Written as DNA, the CDR3 is TGTGCCAGCAGCTTAGGGAGGGGGCAGGGAAAGACCCAGTACTTC. It codes for CASSLGRGQGKTQYF.

This clone came up once. The gene calls are TRBV2 and TRBJ1-1; D gene unclear. Germline V gene sequence: CDR1 SNHLY, CDR2 FYNNEI. This CDR3 has 12 residues. Trimming removed 8 bases from V and 4 bases from J, with 11 bases in between. As DNA, the CDR3 is TGTGCCAGCCATCGCGAGGCCACTGAAGCTTTCTTT. It yields the protein CASHREATEAFF.

The chain combines TRBV18 with TRBJ2-5; no clear D gene. Germline V gene sequence: CDR1 KGHSH, CDR2 LQKENI. Trimming removed 2 bases from V and 3 bases from J, with 7 bases in between. This CDR3 region has 13 residues. CDR3 protein: CASSPGDKETQYF. DNA for the CDR3: TGTGCCAGCTCACCAGGCGACAAAGAGACCCAGTACTTC.

This clone has just a few counts. The chain joins TRBV3-1 (or the pseudogene TRBV3-2) to TRBJ1-1; maybe TRBD1 (5 bases). This CDR3 region has 13 residues. Deletions cut 7 bases from V and 3 bases from J, with 12 bases between. Germline V CDR1 and CDR2: LGHDT, YNNKEL (reference sequence). The CDR3 nucleotides are TGTGCCAGCAACAGGACGAAGGACACTGAAGCTTTCTTT. Translating it yields CASNRTKDTEAFF.

The chain employs TRBV6-1 and TRBJ2-3, with 8 bases fitting TRBD1. The CDR3 extends over 15 amino acids. J was trimmed by 5 bases and V by 2 bases; bases with no gene match: 6. Germline CDR1 MNHNS, CDR2 SASEGT. CDR3 coding DNA: TGTGCCAGCAGTGAACAGGGGGCGCGGATAGATACGCAGTATTTT. This gives the protein CASSEQGARIDTQYF.

The chain recombines TRBV3-1 (or the pseudogene TRBV3-2) with TRBJ1-1; D is uncertain. There are 12 residues in the CDR3. The germline V gene encodes CDR1 LGHDT and CDR2 YNNKEL (reference sequence). The V gene lost 0 bases and the J gene lost 12 bases, with 11 bases spanning the gap. CDR3 loop: CASSQEATSPFF. In DNA form, the CDR3 reads TGTGCCAGCAGCCAAGAAGCAACCTCTCCTTTCTTT.

A note on this clone: The same CDR3 can be traced to other DNA sequences in this sample. This chain connects TRBV5-1 to TRBJ1-2; no clear D gene. Germline CDR1 SGHRS, CDR2 YFSETQ. V was clipped by 1 base and J by 2 bases, with 9 bases between them. The CDR3 covers 14 residues. CDR3 DNA sequence: TGCGCCAGCAGCTTGACGGCAGGCAACTATGGCTACACCTTC. Its translation is CASSLTAGNYGYTF.

Remarks on this clone: The identical CDR3 is also encoded by other nucleotide sequences in the sample. V is TRBV30 and J is TRBJ1-1, with D perhaps matching TRBD1 (5 bases). The germline V gene encodes CDR1 GTSNPN and CDR2 SVGIG (reference sequence). V was trimmed by 0 bases and J by 2 bases, leaving 7 bases between them. The CDR3 sequence is 13 residues long. The CDR3 nucleotides read TGTGCCTGGAGTGTACAGGTTAACACTGAAGCTTTCTTT. This encodes CAWSVQVNTEAFF.

The genes are TRBV28 and TRBJ1-5; maybe TRBD1 (6 bases). Germline CDR1 is MDHEN and CDR2 is SYDVKM. The length of the CDR3 is 14 residues. V lost 11 bases and J lost 5, with 19 bases in between. The CDR3 protein is CAGTRGGFDQPQHF. As DNA, the CDR3 is TGTGCCGGGACTAGAGGGGGGTTTGATCAGCCCCAGCATTTT.